Included here is one TCR beta chain sequence, with context. The antigen is not known. The CDR3 sequence is 18 residues long. V lost 5 bases to trimming and J lost 3 bases; unmatched junction nucleotides: 19. Germline-derived CDR1 and CDR2 are MNHEY and SMNVEV (reference sequence). Clones were read by immunoSEQ multiplex PCR, and TCRdb kept only the in-frame ones, dropping some. This sample has roughly 180,000 clones, with approximately 90% found just once. The source of the sample is a study of T cell responses to AZD1222 COVID-19 vaccine. Findings of the study overall: Reportedly, nearly half the spike-specific TCRs target unmutated variant regions. White British people made up most donors, females outnumbered males, and clonal diversity was possibly underestimated. The study found vaccine-associated CD4 TCRs spanning spike, dominant at 160-218 and 743-854.

The rearrangement uses TRBV27 and TRBJ2-7; 7 bases are shared with TRBD1. The sequencing used peripheral blood, collected 28 days after the second AZD1222 dose. This TCR came from an adult who received the AZD1222 COVID-19 vaccine. The DNA for the CDR3 is TGTGCCAGCAGTCCAAGATTTATAGGACAGGACATTTACTACGAGCAGTACTTC. Its protein product is CASSPRFIGQDIYYEQYF.